The 16 T cell receptor beta chains below were found in one sample sequenced in a study of blood T cell repertoires in COVID-19. Profiled with immunoSEQ multiplex PCR; TCRdb holds only in-frame clones, not every one. Of approximately 130,000 clones listed, 70% to 80% are singletons. The sample was peripheral blood. Receptors were obtained from a human donor in a cohort sampled during active COVID-19.

The rearrangement joins TRBV7-9 to TRBJ1-2, with 10 bases matching TRBD1. In germline, CDR1 is SEHNR, CDR2 FQNEAQ (reference sequence). This CDR3 has 15 amino acids. V lost 7 bases and J lost 2; bases outside the gene matches: 7. CDR3: CASIRDRGGNYGYTF. For the CDR3, the DNA is TGTGCCAGCATCCGGGACAGGGGCGGGAACTATGGCTACACCTTC.

The chain links TRBV5-6 to TRBJ2-7, with 9 bases that match TRBD1. Germline trimming cut 3 bases from V and 1 base from J; bases unmatched to any gene: 8. Germline CDR1 is SGHDT and CDR2 is YYEEEE. The CDR3 loop spans 16 amino acids. CDR3 loop: CASSSSGTGNSYEQYF. The CDR3 region has the DNA TGTGCCAGCAGCTCCTCCGGGACAGGGAATTCCTACGAGCAGTACTTC. The full variable domain, completed using reference TRBV5-6 and TRBJ2-7, is DAGVTQSPTHLIKTRGQQVTLRCSPKSGHDTVSWYQQALGQGPQFIFQYYEEEERQRGNFPDRFSGHQFPNYSSELNVNALLLGDSALYLCASSSSGTGNSYEQYFGPGTRLTVT.

The chain employs TRBV28 and TRBJ1-2; weak D call: TRBD1 (6 bases). The CDR3 runs 13 residues. Germline loops: CDR1 MDHEN, CDR2 SYDVKM. Trimming stripped 3 bases from V and 2 bases from J, with 7 bases between. CDR3 loop: CASSLDSNYGYTF. In DNA form, the CDR3 reads TGTGCCAGCAGTTTGGACAGCAACTATGGCTACACCTTC.

CDR3 loop: CASSFSASGAVSYEQYF. The CDR3 DNA is TGTGCCAGCAGCTTCTCGGCTAGCGGGGCCGTCTCCTACGAGCAGTACTTC. This chain links TRBV7-9 with TRBJ2-7; 9 positions match TRBD2. Germline V lookup: CDR1 SEHNR, CDR2 FQNEAQ (reference sequence). The length of the CDR3 is 17 residues. The junction had 9 bases not matched to a gene; V was cut back by 3 bases and J by 0 bases.

In this sample, this clone turned up a few times. The chain has TRBV2 and TRBJ2-7; 10 nucleotides agree with TRBD2. The V gene end was trimmed by 8 bases and the J gene end by 9 bases; junction bases not matched to a gene: 16. This CDR3 has 15 residues. Germline lookup yields CDR1 SNHLY and CDR2 FYNNEI. The CDR3 is CASHPSGSDSNVQYF. The CDR3 coding sequence is TGTGCCAGCCATCCTAGCGGGAGTGATTCAAACGTGCAGTACTTC.

The chain joins TRBV19 to TRBJ1-4; TRBD1 aligns across 9 bases. CDR3 length equals 15 residues. Germline V lookup: CDR1 LNHDA, CDR2 SQIVND (reference sequence). J was trimmed by 6 bases and V by 4 bases; bases with no gene match: 6. The CDR3 region has the DNA TGTGCCAGTAGTAGGGACAGGGCGACTGATGAAAAACTGTTTTTT. Amino acids: CASSRDRATDEKLFF.

This clone was seen once. DNA of the CDR3: TGTGCCAGCAGCCCCGGTGGAGCGGGACGTACCTACGAGCAGTACTTC. This translates into CASSPGGAGRTYEQYF. The V call is TRBV5-4, the J call TRBJ2-7, with 7 bases aligning to TRBD2. The germline gives CDR1 SGHNT, CDR2 YYREEE (reference sequence). The junction had 12 bases not matched to a gene; V was cut back by 4 bases and J by 2 bases. The CDR3 is 16 amino acids.

The chain recombines TRBV7-2 with TRBJ2-5, with D perhaps TRBD2 (5 bases). CDR3 length equals 17 residues. The germline V gene has CDR1 SGHTA and CDR2 FQGNSA. The V end lost 0 bases, the J end lost 5 bases, and 19 bases lay between the germline ends. The CDR3 coding sequence is TGTGCCAGCAGCTTAGCGGCCGGACTCCTACGCCGGGAGACCCAGTACTTC. It encodes CASSLAAGLLRRETQYF. Full variable domain (missing parts from reference TRBV7-2 and TRBJ2-5): GAGVSQSPSNKVTEKGKDVELRCDPISGHTALYWYRQSLGQGLEFLIYFQGNSAPDKSGLPSDRFSAERTGGSVSTLTIQRTQQEDSAVYLCASSLAAGLLRRETQYFGPGTRLLVL.

This clone showed up just a few times. The J gene is TRBJ1-1, the V gene TRBV6-5; maybe TRBD1 (6 bases). CDR3 size: 14 residues. Germline values: CDR1 MNHEY, CDR2 SVGAGI. V lost 2 bases to trimming and J lost 2 bases, with 9 bases between them. The CDR3 region has the DNA TGTGCCAGCAGTTACACCAGGGGAAACACTGAAGCTTTCTTT. Amino acids: CASSYTRGNTEAFF.

This clone occurred a few times. V and J are TRBV27 and TRBJ1-1; 12 positions match TRBD1. This CDR3 has 18 residues. With 2 bases clipped from V and 4 bases from J, the junction kept 11 bases outside the gene matches. The V gene's germline CDR1 is MNHEY and CDR2 SMNVEV (reference sequence). The CDR3 DNA reads TGTGCCAGCAGTTTAGCCCCACCGGGACAGGGGGCACGCACTGAAGCTTTCTTT. This sequence encodes CASSLAPPGQGARTEAFF.

The chain carries TRBV5-4 and TRBJ1-5; D remains unclear. The CDR3 contains 12 residues. Germline assignment: CDR1 SGHNT and CDR2 YYREEE (reference sequence). Trimming took 4 bases from V and 5 from J, leaving 7 bases between them. CDR3 loop: CASSKEDQPQHF. The CDR3 region has the DNA TGTGCCAGCAGCAAGGAGGATCAGCCCCAGCATTTT. Full variable domain (missing parts from reference TRBV5-4 and TRBJ1-5): ETGVTQSPTHLIKTRGQQVTLRCSSQSGHNTVSWYQQALGQGPQFIFQYYREEENGRGNFPPRFSGLQFPNYSSELNVNALELDDSALYLCASSKEDQPQHFGDGTRLSIL.

The rearrangement uses TRBV12-3 or TRBV12-4 and TRBJ1-1, with TRBD1 as a possible D gene (6 bases). This CDR3 is 13 amino acids long. V gave up 7 bases and J gave up 2 bases, with 11 bases separating them. The CDR3 loop reads CASNRDGNTEAFF. The DNA for the CDR3 is TGTGCCAGCAACAGGGACGGTAACACTGAAGCTTTCTTT.

V gene TRBV30 combines with J gene TRBJ1-5, with D perhaps matching TRBD1 (5 bases). Germline CDR1 is GTSNPN and CDR2 is SVGIG (reference sequence). This CDR3 has 14 residues. The ends were cut back, 4 bases at V and 2 bases at J, with 12 bases in the middle. The CDR3 nucleotides are TGTGCCTGGACCCCATGGGGGGGCAATCAGCCCCAGCATTTT. Amino acids: CAWTPWGGNQPQHF.

This chain joins TRBV11-2 and TRBJ2-7; 8 bases map to TRBD1. The germline gives CDR1 SGHAT, CDR2 FQNNGV. Trimming took 5 bases from V and 5 from J; bases not matched to a gene: 11. This CDR3 has 15 amino acids. Written as DNA, the CDR3 is TGTGCCAGCAGCCCTTGGACAGGGATGGAAAACGAGCAGTACTTC. This sequence encodes CASSPWTGMENEQYF.

The rearrangement joins TRBV5-1 to TRBJ2-5; 9 positions match TRBD1. Germline-derived CDR1 and CDR2 are SGHRS and YFSETQ. The V gene end was trimmed by 5 bases and the J gene end by 0 bases; junction bases not matched to a gene: 8. The CDR3 runs 16 residues. The DNA of the CDR3 is TGCGCCAGCAGACCGGGACAGGGAATGTACCAAGAGACCCAGTACTTC. It yields the protein CASRPGQGMYQETQYF.

The chain has TRBV5-1 and TRBJ2-7; 9 nucleotides line up with TRBD2. The CDR3 runs to 16 residues. The ends lost 3 bases at V and 5 bases at J; junction bases unmatched: 12. CDR1 and CDR2 (germline): SGHRS, YFSETQ. As DNA, the CDR3 is TGCGCCAGCAGCTGGCTAGCGGCGGGGGGGCCTGACGAGCAGTACTTC. This encodes CASSWLAAGGPDEQYF.